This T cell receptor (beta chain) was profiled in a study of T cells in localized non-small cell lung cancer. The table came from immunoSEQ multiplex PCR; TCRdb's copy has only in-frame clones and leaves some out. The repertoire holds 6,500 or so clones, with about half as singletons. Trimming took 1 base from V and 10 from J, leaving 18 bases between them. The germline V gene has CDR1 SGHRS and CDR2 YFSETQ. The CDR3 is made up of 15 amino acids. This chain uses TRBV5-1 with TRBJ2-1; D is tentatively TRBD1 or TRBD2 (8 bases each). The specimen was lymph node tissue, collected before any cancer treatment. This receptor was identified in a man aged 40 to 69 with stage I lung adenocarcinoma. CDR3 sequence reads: CASSLRTSRGREQFF. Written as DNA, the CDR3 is TGCGCCAGCAGCTTGCGGACTAGCAGGGGGCGAGAGCAGTTCTTC. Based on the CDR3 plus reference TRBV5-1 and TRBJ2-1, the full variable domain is KAGVTQTPRYLIKTRGQQVTLSCSPISGHRSVSWYQQTPGQGLQFLFEYFSETQRNKGNFPGRFSGRQFSNSRSEMNVSTLELGDSALYLCASSLRTSRGREQFFGPGTRLTVL.